This is a list of T cell receptor beta chains from one sample in a study of Graves' ophthalmopathy and Graves' hyperthyroidism. TCRdb analysed the multiplex PCR reads with MiXCR anew, one entry per CDR3 protein. The table includes just over 600,000 distinct CDR3 sequences, roughly 20% detected once. Sequencing was done on a sample of peripheral blood. These receptors came from a woman aged 18-35 years with stable Graves' hyperthyroidism. Some clones in this sample may be carry-over from other donors' samples. The CDR3 runs from the conserved cysteine through the conserved F or W. The order of the fields is J gene, D gene, clone size, V gene, CDR3 protein, CDR3 DNA. A D gene is named only where the DNA matches it firmly. Only part of the rows carry a size: once, few, many, or a class if the clone is expanded.

J gene: TRBJ1-1; D gene: TRBD1; clone size: many; V gene: TRBV6-1; CDR3 protein: CASPGDRGYTFF; CDR3 DNA: TGTGCCAGTCCAGGGGACAGGGGATATACTTTCTTT
J gene: TRBJ1-5; D gene: -; clone size: few; V gene: TRBV9; CDR3 protein: CASSVDIYSNQPQHF; CDR3 DNA: TGTGCCAGCAGCGTAGACATTTATAGCAATCAGCCCCAGCATTTT
J gene: TRBJ1-6; D gene: -; clone size: many; V gene: TRBV12-3/TRBV12-4; CDR3 protein: CASSLQSSYNSPLHF; CDR3 DNA: TGTGCCAGCAGTTTACAGAGCTCCTATAATTCACCCCTCCACTTT
J gene: TRBJ1-1; D gene: -; clone size: -; V gene: TRBV6-1; CDR3 protein: CASSEVGLNTEAFF; CDR3 DNA: TGTGCCAGCAGTGAAGTGGGGCTGAACACTGAAGCTTTCTTT
J gene: TRBJ1-2; D gene: -; clone size: -; V gene: TRBV20-1; CDR3 protein: CSARDQGPYGYTF; CDR3 DNA: TGCAGTGCTAGAGATCAGGGGCCGTATGGCTACACCTTC
J gene: TRBJ1-5; D gene: -; clone size: many; V gene: TRBV12-3/TRBV12-4; CDR3 protein: CASSFGSQVHQPQHF; CDR3 DNA: TGTGCCAGCAGTTTTGGTTCCCAGGTCCACCAGCCCCAGCATTTT
J gene: TRBJ2-5; D gene: -; clone size: many; V gene: TRBV28; CDR3 protein: CASLIGGAAGETQYF; CDR3 DNA: TGTGCCAGCCTCATAGGGGGGGCCGCGGGGGAGACCCAGTACTTC
J gene: TRBJ1-1; D gene: -; clone size: many; V gene: TRBV6-5; CDR3 protein: CASSWRGNTEAFF; CDR3 DNA: TGTGCCAGCAGTTGGAGGGGGAACACTGAAGCTTTCTTT
J gene: TRBJ1-1; D gene: -; clone size: many; V gene: TRBV12-3/TRBV12-4; CDR3 protein: CASSPQGRTEAFF; CDR3 DNA: TGTGCCAGCAGTCCGCAGGGAAGAACTGAAGCTTTCTTT
J gene: TRBJ2-5; D gene: TRBD1; clone size: many; V gene: TRBV7-9; CDR3 protein: CASSLTGAVKETQYF; CDR3 DNA: TGTGCCAGCAGCCTGACAGGGGCGGTGAAAGAGACCCAGTACTTC
J gene: TRBJ1-1; D gene: -; clone size: -; V gene: TRBV20-1; CDR3 protein: CSARQVGMNTEAFF; CDR3 DNA: TGCAGTGCTAGGCAGGTGGGGATGAACACTGAAGCTTTCTTT
J gene: TRBJ1-2; D gene: -; clone size: -; V gene: TRBV12-3/TRBV12-4; CDR3 protein: CASSLANRGYTF; CDR3 DNA: TGTGCCAGCAGTTTAGCGAACCGGGGCTACACCTTC
J gene: TRBJ1-2; D gene: TRBD1; clone size: many; V gene: TRBV12-3/TRBV12-4; CDR3 protein: CASSPGTGYGYTF; CDR3 DNA: TGTGCCAGCAGCCCCGGGACAGGCTATGGCTACACCTTC
J gene: TRBJ1-2; D gene: -; clone size: -; V gene: TRBV25-1; CDR3 protein: CASTPGKEVERYTF; CDR3 DNA: TGTGCCAGCACGCCAGGGAAGGAGGTTGAACGCTACACCTTC
J gene: TRBJ1-2; D gene: -; clone size: many; V gene: TRBV6-2/TRBV6-3; CDR3 protein: CASSLTDNYGYTF; CDR3 DNA: TGTGCCAGCAGTCTGACTGACAACTATGGCTACACCTTC
J gene: TRBJ2-6; D gene: -; clone size: many; V gene: TRBV19; CDR3 protein: CASSPDRTYSGANVLTF; CDR3 DNA: TGTGCCAGTAGTCCCGACAGAACCTACTCTGGGGCCAACGTCCTGACTTTC
J gene: TRBJ1-2; D gene: -; clone size: many; V gene: TRBV27; CDR3 protein: CASRAPPPYGYTF; CDR3 DNA: TGTGCCAGCAGAGCTCCACCGCCCTATGGCTACACCTTC
J gene: TRBJ1-5; D gene: -; clone size: many; V gene: TRBV28; CDR3 protein: CASSLQGPNQPQHF; CDR3 DNA: TGTGCCAGCAGTCTACAGGGCCCCAATCAGCCCCAGCATTTT
J gene: TRBJ2-7; D gene: TRBD2; clone size: many; V gene: TRBV20-1; CDR3 protein: CSARSGGASYEQYF; CDR3 DNA: TGCAGTGCTAGGAGCGGGGGGGCTAGTTACGAGCAGTACTTC